The rows below give T cell receptor beta chains drawn from one sample of a study of cytomegalovirus exposure and HLA in healthy donors. The method was immunoSEQ multiplex PCR; TCRdb's version includes in-frame clones alone and lacks a portion of them. The table shows 130,000 to 150,000 clones, with just under 90% occurring only once. The sample taken for sequencing was PBMCs. Receptors were obtained from a woman under 40 in good health and CMV-seropositive. The CDR3 runs from the conserved cysteine through the conserved F or W. The order of the fields is CDR3 protein, CDR3 DNA, clone size, V gene, J gene, CDR3 length, D gene. The D gene is left open where the match is weak. Not every row has a clone size; where given, it reads once, few, many or a size class.

CDR3: CASSPVDRGYEQYF
DNA: TGTGCCAGCAGCCCAGTGGACAGGGGTTACGAGCAGTACTTC
size: .
V: TRBV27
J: TRBJ2-7
length: 14
D: TRBD1

CDR3: CASSRTSVTDTQYF
DNA: TGTGCCAGCAGCCGGACTAGCGTAACAGATACGCAGTATTTT
size: .
V: TRBV11-3
J: TRBJ2-3
length: 14
D: TRBD2

CDR3: CASSHGTAYSNQPQHF
DNA: TGCGCCAGCAGCCATGGGACAGCCTATAGCAATCAGCCCCAGCATTTT
size: .
V: TRBV4-1
J: TRBJ1-5
length: 16
D: TRBD1

CDR3: CASSLARTGGNEQYF
DNA: TGTGCCAGCAGCTTGGCTCGGACAGGGGGCAACGAGCAGTACTTC
size: .
V: TRBV5-7
J: TRBJ2-7
length: 15
D: TRBD1

CDR3: CASHTRAGANVLTF
DNA: TGTGCCAGCCATACCAGGGCTGGGGCCAACGTCCTGACTTTC
size: once
V: TRBV19
J: TRBJ2-6
length: 14
D: .

CDR3: CASSLDPLGVSNQPQHF
DNA: TGCGCCAGCAGCTTGGACCCCCTGGGAGTCAGCAATCAGCCCCAGCATTTT
size: .
V: TRBV5-1
J: TRBJ1-5
length: 17
D: .

CDR3: CASSIGLVGNEQFF
DNA: TGTGCCAGCAGCATCGGACTAGTGGGCAATGAGCAGTTCTTC
size: .
V: TRBV9
J: TRBJ2-1
length: 14
D: TRBD2

CDR3: CASSYIGGGATDTQYF
DNA: TGTGCCAGCAGCTACATAGGCGGGGGGGCCACAGATACGCAGTATTTT
size: .
V: TRBV6-5
J: TRBJ2-3
length: 16
D: TRBD2

CDR3: CASSDQIQGMGGYTF
DNA: TGTGCCAGCAGTGACCAGATACAGGGGATGGGCGGCTACACCTTC
size: .
V: TRBV6-6
J: TRBJ1-2
length: 15
D: TRBD1

CDR3: CASTVQRGTTDTQYF
DNA: TGTGCCAGCACCGTACAGCGGGGAACCACAGATACGCAGTATTTT
size: .
V: TRBV2
J: TRBJ2-3
length: 15
D: TRBD2

CDR3: CSVEQLSGGYNEQFF
DNA: TGCAGCGTTGAGCAGCTATCGGGAGGGTACAATGAGCAGTTCTTC
size: once
V: TRBV29-1
J: TRBJ2-1
length: 15
D: TRBD2

CDR3: CASSGARKGGELFF
DNA: TGTGCCAGCAGCGGAGCGAGGAAAGGCGGGGAGCTGTTTTTT
size: .
V: TRBV28
J: TRBJ2-2
length: 14
D: .

CDR3: CASSLNRLAENTGELFF
DNA: TGTGCCAGCAGCTTAAATAGGCTAGCGGAGAACACCGGGGAGCTGTTTTTT
size: .
V: TRBV7-3
J: TRBJ2-2
length: 17
D: TRBD2

CDR3: CASSLSPAGGKETQYF
DNA: TGTGCCAGCAGCTTAAGTCCAGCGGGGGGGAAAGAGACCCAGTACTTC
size: .
V: TRBV7-9
J: TRBJ2-5
length: 16
D: TRBD2

CDR3: CASSEKGLAIETQYF
DNA: TGTGCCAGCAGTGAAAAGGGACTAGCGATAGAGACCCAGTACTTC
size: .
V: TRBV2
J: TRBJ2-5
length: 15
D: TRBD2

CDR3: CATRLPAGPHYNEQFF
DNA: TGTGCCACCAGGCTTCCTGCGGGACCGCACTACAATGAGCAGTTCTTC
size: .
V: TRBV15
J: TRBJ2-1
length: 16
D: .

CDR3: CASSGAPDYYEQYF
DNA: TGTGCCAGCAGTGGGGCCCCGGACTACTACGAGCAGTACTTC
size: .
V: TRBV25-1
J: TRBJ2-7
length: 14
D: .

CDR3: CASTGNSNQPQHF
DNA: TGTGCCAGCACAGGGAATAGCAATCAGCCCCAGCATTTT
size: .
V: TRBV2
J: TRBJ1-5
length: 13
D: .

CDR3: CASSLQRQETQYF
DNA: TGTGCCAGCAGCTTACAGCGGCAAGAGACCCAGTACTTC
size: .
V: TRBV11-2
J: TRBJ2-5
length: 13
D: .

CDR3: CASSPWRGQPQHF
DNA: TGTGCCAGCAGCCCTTGGCGGGGACAGCCCCAGCATTTT
size: .
V: TRBV21-1
J: TRBJ1-5
length: 13
D: .